The sample holds many counts of the clone carrying this T cell receptor (beta chain). The data are from a study of early T cells in non-severe SARS-CoV-2 infection. In the library, individual cDNA molecules carried attached unique molecular identifiers. TCRdb reanalysed the 5' RACE reads using MiXCR and keeps one entry per CDR3 protein. This table has roughly 23,000 distinct CDR3 sequences, roughly 3.6% appearing once. The CDR3 consists of 13 residues. Deletions cut 1 base from V and 7 bases from J, with 10 bases between. Germline V lookup: CDR1 SGHAT, CDR2 FQNNGV. This rearrangement joins TRBV11-2 to TRBJ1-2; D remains unclear. This receptor was obtained from an adult who was a healthcare worker with PCR-confirmed SARS-CoV-2 infection or an uninfected control (not recorded which). Sequencing was carried out using whole blood. CDR3 sequence reads: CASSLGGGVGYTF. The CDR3, as DNA: TGTGCCAGCAGCTTAGGTGGCGGGGTTGGCTACACCTTC.